One T cell receptor beta chain is described in this entry. Positively selected for CCR7, the CD45RO-negative cells used as naive CD8 cells excluded terminally differentiated effector memory CD45RA+ cells. These data originate in a study of shared clonotypes between healthy human individuals. V lost 5 bases to trimming and J lost 5 bases; unmatched junction nucleotides: 7. Germline V CDR1 and CDR2: MNHEY, SVGAGI. The CDR3 totals 15 residues. Using immunoSEQ multiplex PCR, the repertoire was profiled, and TCRdb retains in-frame clones only, with some absent. The sample holds 600,000 or so clones, approximately 96% seen once.

This chain uses TRBV6-5 with TRBJ2-5, with 11 nucleotides matching TRBD1. Sequencing was carried out using naive CD8+ T cells sorted from blood. This TCR derives from a woman aged 25 to 39 in good health. CDR3 DNA: TGTGCCAGCAGTCTCGGACAGGGGGCATTGGAGACCCAGTACTTC. Translation: CASSLGQGALETQYF.